The clone carrying this T cell receptor beta chain was detected ten times or more. The antigen remains undetermined. The data were taken from a study of identical twins. Whole-study findings and limits: Cross-sectional statistical analysis, not tracking of the same donors, underpinned the conclusions. With abundant cord blood beta clonotypes, insertions were fewer; memory repertoires showed no such pattern.

Healthy Caucasians were all of the donors. Template switching added a universal primer site; cDNA carried unique molecular identifiers. Using its own MiXCR run on the 5' RACE reads, TCRdb lists one record per CDR3 protein. The sample consists of more than 200,000 distinct CDR3 sequences, over 11% of them appearing once. This CDR3 region has 11 residues. Trimming left V 3 bases short and J 5 bases short, with 5 bases between. Material for sequencing was memory (CD45RO+) T cells sorted from blood. The chain links TRBV12-3 or TRBV12-4 to TRBJ2-7; D gene unclear. The clonotype comes from a woman in her late teens or twenties in good health. The CDR3 sequence is CASSFFDEQYF. As DNA, the CDR3 is TGTGCCAGCAGTTTCTTCGACGAGCAGTACTTC.